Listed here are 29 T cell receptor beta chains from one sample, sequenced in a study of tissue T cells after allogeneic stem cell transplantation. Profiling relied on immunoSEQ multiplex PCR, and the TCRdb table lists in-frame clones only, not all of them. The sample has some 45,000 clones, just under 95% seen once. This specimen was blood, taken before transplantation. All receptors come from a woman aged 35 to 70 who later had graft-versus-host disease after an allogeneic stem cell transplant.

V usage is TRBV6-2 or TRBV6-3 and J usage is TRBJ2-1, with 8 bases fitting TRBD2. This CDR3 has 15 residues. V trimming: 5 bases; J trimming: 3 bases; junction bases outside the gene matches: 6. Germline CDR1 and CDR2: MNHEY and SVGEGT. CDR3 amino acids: CASSALAGHYNEQFF. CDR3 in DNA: TGTGCCAGCAGTGCCCTAGCGGGCCACTACAATGAGCAGTTCTTC.

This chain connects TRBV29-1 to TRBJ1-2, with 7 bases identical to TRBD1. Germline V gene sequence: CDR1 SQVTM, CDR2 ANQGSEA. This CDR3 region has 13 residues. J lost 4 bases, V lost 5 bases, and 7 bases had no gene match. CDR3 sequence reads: CSVSQGSSYGYTF. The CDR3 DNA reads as TGCAGCGTTTCACAGGGGTCCAGCTATGGCTACACCTTC.

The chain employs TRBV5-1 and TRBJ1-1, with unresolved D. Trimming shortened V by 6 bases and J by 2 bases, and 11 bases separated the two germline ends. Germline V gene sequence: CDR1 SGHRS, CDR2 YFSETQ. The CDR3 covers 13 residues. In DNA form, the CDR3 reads TGCGCCAGCACCCTCCAACCTAACACTGAAGCTTTCTTT. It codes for CASTLQPNTEAFF.

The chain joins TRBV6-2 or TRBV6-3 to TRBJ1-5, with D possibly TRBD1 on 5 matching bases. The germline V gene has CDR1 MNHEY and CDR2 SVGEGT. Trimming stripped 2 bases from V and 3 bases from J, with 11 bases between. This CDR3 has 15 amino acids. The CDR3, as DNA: TGTGCCAGCAGTTACGGGGGACCCAACAATCAGCCCCAGCATTTT. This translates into CASSYGGPNNQPQHF.

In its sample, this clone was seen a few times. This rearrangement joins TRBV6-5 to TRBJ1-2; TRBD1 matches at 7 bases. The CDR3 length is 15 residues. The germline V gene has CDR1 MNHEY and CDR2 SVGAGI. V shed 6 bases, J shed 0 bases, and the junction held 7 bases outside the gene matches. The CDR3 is CASRRDSQPNYGYTF. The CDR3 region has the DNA TGTGCCAGCAGGCGGGACAGCCAACCTAACTATGGCTACACCTTC.

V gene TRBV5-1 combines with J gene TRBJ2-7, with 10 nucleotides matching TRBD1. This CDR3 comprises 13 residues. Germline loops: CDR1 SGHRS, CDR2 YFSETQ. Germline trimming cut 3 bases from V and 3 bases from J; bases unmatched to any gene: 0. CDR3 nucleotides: TGCGCCAGCAGCTGGACAGGGGGCTACGAGCAGTACTTC. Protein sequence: CASSWTGGYEQYF.

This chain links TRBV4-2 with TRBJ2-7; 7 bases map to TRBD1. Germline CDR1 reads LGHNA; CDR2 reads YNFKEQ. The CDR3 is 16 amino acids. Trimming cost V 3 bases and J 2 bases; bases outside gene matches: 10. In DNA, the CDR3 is TGTGCCAGCAGCCACCCACAGGGGTTCAACACCTACGAGCAGTACTTC. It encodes CASSHPQGFNTYEQYF.

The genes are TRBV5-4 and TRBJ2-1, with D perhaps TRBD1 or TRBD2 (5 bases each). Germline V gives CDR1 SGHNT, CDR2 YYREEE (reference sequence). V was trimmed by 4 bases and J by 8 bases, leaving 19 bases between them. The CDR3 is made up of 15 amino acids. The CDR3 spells CASSTRDLGVDEQFF. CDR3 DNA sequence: TGTGCCAGCAGCACAAGGGACCTGGGAGTCGATGAGCAGTTCTTC.

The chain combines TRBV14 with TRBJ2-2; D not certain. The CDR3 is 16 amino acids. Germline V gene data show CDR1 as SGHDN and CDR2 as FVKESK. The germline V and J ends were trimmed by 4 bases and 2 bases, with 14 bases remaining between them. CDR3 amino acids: CASSRVGIFNTGELFF. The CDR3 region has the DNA TGTGCCAGCAGCCGGGTAGGCATCTTCAACACCGGGGAGCTGTTTTTT.

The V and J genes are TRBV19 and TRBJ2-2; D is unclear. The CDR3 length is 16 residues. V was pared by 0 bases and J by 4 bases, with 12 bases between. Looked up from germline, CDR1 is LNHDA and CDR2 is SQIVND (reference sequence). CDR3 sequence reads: CASSIDMVGVTGELFF. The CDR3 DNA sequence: TGTGCCAGTAGTATAGACATGGTAGGCGTCACCGGGGAGCTGTTTTTT.

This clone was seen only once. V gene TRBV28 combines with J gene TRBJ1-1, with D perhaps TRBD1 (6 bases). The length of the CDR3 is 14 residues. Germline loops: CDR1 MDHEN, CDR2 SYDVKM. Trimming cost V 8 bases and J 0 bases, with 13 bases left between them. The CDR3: CASLLQGMNTEAFF. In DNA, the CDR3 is TGTGCCAGCTTACTACAGGGAATGAACACTGAAGCTTTCTTT.

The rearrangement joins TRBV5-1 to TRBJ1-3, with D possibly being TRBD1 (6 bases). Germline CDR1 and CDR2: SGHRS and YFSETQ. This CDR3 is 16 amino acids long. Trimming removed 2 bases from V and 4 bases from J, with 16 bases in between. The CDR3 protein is CASSFEGVRTGNTIYF. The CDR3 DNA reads TGCGCCAGCAGCTTTGAGGGGGTAAGGACCGGAAACACCATATATTTT.

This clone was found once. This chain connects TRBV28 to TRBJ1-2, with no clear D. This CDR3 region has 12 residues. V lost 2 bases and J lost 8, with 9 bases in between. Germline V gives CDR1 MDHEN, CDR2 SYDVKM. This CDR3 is CASSLDTRGYTF. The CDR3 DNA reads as TGTGCCAGCAGTTTAGACACCCGAGGCTACACCTTC.

In DNA, the CDR3 is TGTGCCAGCGAGGAGGGAGGGCGAGAGACCCAGTACTTC. Its translation: CASEEGGRETQYF. This chain uses TRBV7-2 with TRBJ2-5; TRBD2 agrees at 7 bases. In germline, CDR1 is SGHTA, CDR2 FQGNSA. With 8 bases clipped from V and 4 bases from J, the junction kept 7 bases outside the gene matches. The CDR3 sequence is 13 residues long.

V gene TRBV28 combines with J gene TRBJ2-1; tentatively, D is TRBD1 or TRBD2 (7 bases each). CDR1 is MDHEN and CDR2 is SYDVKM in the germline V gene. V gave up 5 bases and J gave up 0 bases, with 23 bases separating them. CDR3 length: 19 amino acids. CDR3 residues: CASSTRTGGGGSSYNEQFF. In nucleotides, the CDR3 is TGTGCCAGCAGTACCCGGACAGGTGGGGGCGGGAGCTCCTACAATGAGCAGTTCTTC.

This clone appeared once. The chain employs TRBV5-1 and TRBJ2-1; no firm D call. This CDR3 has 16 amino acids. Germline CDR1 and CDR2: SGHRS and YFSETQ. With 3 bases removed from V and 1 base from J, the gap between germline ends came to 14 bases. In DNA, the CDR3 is TGCGCCAGCAGCTCGGCAGGTGGCGCGTCCTACAATGAGCAGTTCTTC. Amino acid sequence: CASSSAGGASYNEQFF.

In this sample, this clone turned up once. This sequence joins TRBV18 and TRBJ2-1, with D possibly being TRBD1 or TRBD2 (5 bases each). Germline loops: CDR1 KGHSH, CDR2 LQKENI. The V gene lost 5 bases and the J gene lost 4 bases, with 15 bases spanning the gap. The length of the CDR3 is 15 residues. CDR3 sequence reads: CASSALVGDYNEQFF. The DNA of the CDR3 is TGTGCCAGCTCAGCCCTGGTGGGGGATTACAATGAGCAGTTCTTC.

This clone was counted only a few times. The CDR3 DNA reads TGTGCCAGCAGCCTAGGGGTTAGCAATCAGCCCCAGCATTTT. This gives the protein CASSLGVSNQPQHF. The genes are TRBV28 and TRBJ1-5, with TRBD1 as a possible D gene (5 bases). This CDR3 is built from 14 residues. CDR1 and CDR2 from the germline V gene are MDHEN and SYDVKM. Trimming removed 6 bases at V and 0 bases at J, with 9 bases between. The variable domain in full, completed from reference TRBV28 and TRBJ1-5, reads DVKVTQSSRYLVKRTGEKVFLECVQDMDHENMFWYRQDPGLGLRLIYFSYDVKMKEKGDIPEGYSVSREKKERFSLILESASTNQTSMYLCASSLGVSNQPQHFGDGTRLSIL.

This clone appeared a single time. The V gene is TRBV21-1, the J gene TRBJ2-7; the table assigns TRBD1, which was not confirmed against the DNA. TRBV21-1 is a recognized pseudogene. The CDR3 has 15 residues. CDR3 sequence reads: CASRTRAGHSYEQYF. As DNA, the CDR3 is TGTGCCAGCAGGACCAGGGCCGGTCACTCCTACGAGCAGTACTTC.

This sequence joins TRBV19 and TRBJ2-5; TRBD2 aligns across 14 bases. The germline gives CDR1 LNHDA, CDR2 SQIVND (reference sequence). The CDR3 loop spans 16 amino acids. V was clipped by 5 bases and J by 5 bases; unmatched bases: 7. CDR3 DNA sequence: TGTGCCAGTAGTCTTGGACTAGCGGGAGGTATGGAGACCCAGTACTTC. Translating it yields CASSLGLAGGMETQYF. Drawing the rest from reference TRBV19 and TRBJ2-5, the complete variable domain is DGGITQSPKYLFRKEGQNVTLSCEQNLNHDAMYWYRQDPGQGLRLIYYSQIVNDFQKGDIAEGYSVSREKKESFPLTVTSAQKNPTAFYLCASSLGLAGGMETQYFGPGTRLLVL.

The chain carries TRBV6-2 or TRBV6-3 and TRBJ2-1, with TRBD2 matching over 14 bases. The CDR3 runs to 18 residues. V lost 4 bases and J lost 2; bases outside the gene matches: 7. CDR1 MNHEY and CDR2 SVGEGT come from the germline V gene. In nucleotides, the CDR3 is TGTGCCAGCAGTTCGGCCTTGGGACTAGCGGGAGCCTACAATGAGCAGTTCTTC. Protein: CASSSALGLAGAYNEQFF.

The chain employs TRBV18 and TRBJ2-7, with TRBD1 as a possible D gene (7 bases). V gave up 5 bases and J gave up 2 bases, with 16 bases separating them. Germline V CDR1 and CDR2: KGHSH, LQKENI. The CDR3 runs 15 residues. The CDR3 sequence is CASSVTEGAAYEQYF. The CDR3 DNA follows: TGTGCCAGCTCAGTCACGGAGGGGGCCGCCTACGAGCAGTACTTC.

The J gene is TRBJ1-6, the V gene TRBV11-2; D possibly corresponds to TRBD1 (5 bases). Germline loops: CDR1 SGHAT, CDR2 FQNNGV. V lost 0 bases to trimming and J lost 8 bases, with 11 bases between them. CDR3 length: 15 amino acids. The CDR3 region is CASSLEGARDSPLHF. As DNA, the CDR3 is TGTGCCAGCAGCTTAGAAGGGGCGCGAGATTCACCCCTCCACTTT.

The CDR3 loop is CASSQFRQGLYEQYF. The CDR3 bases are TGCGCCAGCAGCCAATTTAGACAGGGACTCTACGAGCAGTACTTC. The J gene is TRBJ2-7, the V gene TRBV4-1, with D possibly TRBD1 on 7 matching bases. The V gene's germline CDR1 is MGHRA and CDR2 YSYEKL. This CDR3 comprises 15 residues. Deletions cut 2 bases from V and 3 bases from J, with 14 bases between.

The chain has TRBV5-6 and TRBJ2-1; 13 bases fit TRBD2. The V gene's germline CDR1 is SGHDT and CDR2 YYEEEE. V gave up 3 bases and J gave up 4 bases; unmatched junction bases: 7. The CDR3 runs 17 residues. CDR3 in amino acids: CASSWTSGGGAYNEQFF. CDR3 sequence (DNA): TGTGCCAGCAGCTGGACTAGCGGGGGTGGGGCGTACAATGAGCAGTTCTTC.

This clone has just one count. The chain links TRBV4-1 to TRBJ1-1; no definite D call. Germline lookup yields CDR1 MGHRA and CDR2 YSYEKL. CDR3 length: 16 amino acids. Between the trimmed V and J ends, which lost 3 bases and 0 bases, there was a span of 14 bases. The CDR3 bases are TGCGCCAGCAGCCACGGTTACGGGCCCCTGAACACTGAAGCTTTCTTT. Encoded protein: CASSHGYGPLNTEAFF.

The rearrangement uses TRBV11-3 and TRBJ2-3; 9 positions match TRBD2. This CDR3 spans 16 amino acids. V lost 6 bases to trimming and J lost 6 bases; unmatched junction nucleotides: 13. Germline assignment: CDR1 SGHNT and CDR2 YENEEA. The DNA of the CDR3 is TGTGCCAGCAGTCTGGCGGGAGGGCCTACATCGGATACGCAGTATTTT. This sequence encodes CASSLAGGPTSDTQYF.

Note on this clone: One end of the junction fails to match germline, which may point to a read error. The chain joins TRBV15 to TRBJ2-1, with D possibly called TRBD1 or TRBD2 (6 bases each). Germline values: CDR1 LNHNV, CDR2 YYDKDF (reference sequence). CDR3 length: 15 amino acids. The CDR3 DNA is TGTGCCACCAGCAGAGTAGGGGGACTGGACAATGTGCAGTTCTTC. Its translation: CATSRVGGLDNVQFF.

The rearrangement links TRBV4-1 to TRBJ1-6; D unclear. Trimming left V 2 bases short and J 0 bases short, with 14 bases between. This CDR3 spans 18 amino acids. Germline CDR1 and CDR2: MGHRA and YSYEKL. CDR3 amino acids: CASSQSTVLSSYNSPLHF. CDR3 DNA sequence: TGCGCCAGCAGCCAATCAACAGTTCTCAGCTCCTATAATTCACCCCTCCACTTT.